This T cell receptor beta chain was recovered during a study of T-cell memory formation after mild COVID-19. Using its own MiXCR run on the 5' RACE reads, TCRdb lists one record per CDR3 protein. Among 280,000 or so distinct CDR3 sequences listed, 7.5% to 9.5% were seen once. V was trimmed by 3 bases and J by 1 base, leaving 14 bases between them. Germline CDR1 and CDR2: SGHTA and FQGNSA. CDR3 size: 16 residues. In its sample, this clonotype was seen a few times. The target antigen is unknown. Study-level points and caveats: Pre-infection memory harbored some responding clones, suggesting cross-reactive memory joined. Shrinking CD4+ clones were chiefly CM and EM; CD8+ ones were chiefly EMRA. From day 15 to 85, contracting clones were balanced between CD4 and CD8, whereas later expanders leaned toward CD4+.

The specimen sequenced was PBMCs or a T cell subset sorted from them (not recorded which). The receptor was isolated from a man in his late teens or twenties who had mild COVID-19 (a few samples of this study predate the infection). Cell type and time point are not known. This chain uses TRBV7-2 with TRBJ2-3, with no clear D. DNA of the CDR3: TGTGCCAGCAGCTTCCGGTCTCGGCCGGGCACAGATACGCAGTATTTT. It codes for CASSFRSRPGTDTQYF.